This TCR beta chain comes out of a study of T-cell memory formation after mild COVID-19. As for the study in general: Clustering of TCRs was largely donor specific. Overall study results and limits: For contracting clones, CD4+ ones sat mainly in CM and EM, CD8+ in EMRA. CD4/CD8 balance characterized clones contracting day 15 to 85, and CD4+ skew characterized later expanders.

TCR alpha and TCR beta cDNA libraries with sample barcodes and UMIs came from 5'RACE using constant-segment primers. TCRdb independently ran MiXCR on the 5' RACE reads; one entry per CDR3 protein. The sample includes about 140,000 distinct CDR3 sequences, around 14% of them seen just once. A few counts support this clonotype. As yet, its antigen is unknown. Germline V gives CDR1 SGHKS, CDR2 YYEKEE (reference sequence). The CDR3 sequence is 11 residues long. Between the trimmed V and J ends, which lost 2 bases and 9 bases, there was a span of 6 bases. The V gene is TRBV5-5, the J gene TRBJ2-1; TRBD2 is a possible D gene (6 bases). The sequence came from an adult woman who had mild COVID-19 (a few samples of this study predate the infection). Cell type and time point are not known. Sequenced input: PBMCs or a T cell subset sorted from them (not recorded which). The CDR3 nucleotides read TGTGCCAGCAGCTTAGCGGGTGAGCAGTTCTTC. Translating it yields CASSLAGEQFF.